This T cell receptor (beta chain) was identified in a study of technical replicates of blood from four donors. Sequencing was performed with immunoSEQ multiplex PCR; in TCRdb, only in-frame clones are kept and a portion is missing. The table shows 60,000 to 90,000 clones, with just under 95% occurring only once. Per the germline V gene, CDR1 is GTSNPN and CDR2 is SVGIG (reference sequence). The V gene end was trimmed by 1 base and the J gene end by 4 bases; junction bases not matched to a gene: 6. The CDR3 length is 15 residues. Sequences were obtained from T cells isolated from PBMCs. The clonotype was recovered from a human donor in good health. The V gene is TRBV30, the J gene TRBJ2-2, with 7 bases matching TRBD1. CDR3 in amino acids: CAWSDIQGSTGELFF. CDR3 nucleotides: TGTGCCTGGAGTGACATACAGGGGAGCACCGGGGAGCTGTTTTTT. Drawing the rest from reference TRBV30 and TRBJ2-2, the complete variable domain is SQTIHQWPATLVQPVGSPLSLECTVEGTSNPNLYWYRQAAGRGLQLLFYSVGIGQISSEVPQNLSASRPQDRQFILSSKKLLLSDSGFYLCAWSDIQGSTGELFFGEGSRLTVL.